This TCR beta chain was recovered during a study of ipilimumab plus nivolumab after autologous stem cell transplantation. About the study: Patients received a median of about 5 ipilimumab and about 8 nivolumab doses.

Repertoires were generated with immunoSEQ multiplex PCR, while TCRdb's copy carries only in-frame clones and drops some. The repertoire holds approximately 84,000 clones, with more than 80% as singletons. Checkpoint therapy with ipilimumab 1 mg/kg began 14 to 28 days after transplant. This CDR3 comprises 15 residues. Germline CDR1 KGHSH, CDR2 LQKENI. Between the trimmed V and J ends, which lost 3 bases and 2 bases, there was a span of 13 bases. The V call is TRBV18, the J call TRBJ1-2; D is unclear. The receptor's source is a male donor with diffuse large B-cell lymphoma. The source was PBMCs, collected in a trial of ipilimumab plus nivolumab as post-transplant consolidation. The DNA for the CDR3 is TGTGCCAGCTCACCGAATAGAGCAGGAAACTATGGCTACACCTTC. Protein sequence: CASSPNRAGNYGYTF.